Following are 13 T cell receptor beta chains from one sample sequenced in a study of monozygotic twins with inflammatory bowel disease. TCRdb re-analyzed the 5' RACE reads; it lists each CDR3 protein once, without DNA. This table lists fewer than 550,000 distinct CDR3 sequences. Sequencing input: blood. The receptors were sampled from a human donor with ulcerative colitis or Crohn's disease, or a healthy co-twin of an affected twin (not recorded which).

This chain joins TRBV7-3 and TRBJ2-3; TCRdb names TRBD2, which stays unverified in the absence of DNA. Per the germline V gene, CDR1 is SGHTA and CDR2 is FQGTGA. CDR3 length: 17 amino acids. The CDR3 loop is CASSLGSGGFRPDTQYF.

The chain recombines TRBV25-1 with TRBJ2-5; checking the TCRdb D call of TRBD2 is not possible without DNA. Germline CDR1 reads MGHDK; CDR2 reads SYGVNS. The CDR3 runs to 16 residues. CDR3: CATRTRDRAGQETQYF.

V is TRBV5-6 and J is TRBJ2-7; no DNA is available, so the TRBD1 call from TCRdb remains unchecked. Per germline, CDR1 SGHDT and CDR2 YYEEEE. The CDR3 sequence is 12 residues long. The CDR3: CASSPRQGEQYF.

The rearrangement links TRBV7-2 to TRBJ2-5; TCRdb designates TRBD2, a call that cannot be tested without DNA. The CDR3 contains 15 residues. CDR1 and CDR2 from the germline V gene are SGHTA and FQGNSA. CDR3 protein: CASSLMAGAVETQYF.

The chain carries TRBV27 and TRBJ2-7; TCRdb's D gene call, TRBD2, goes unchecked for lack of DNA. Per germline, CDR1 MNHEY and CDR2 SMNVEV (reference sequence). The CDR3 covers 13 residues. The CDR3 reads CASSKSGRKEQYF.

The chain combines TRBV3-1 with TRBJ2-3; the D call of TRBD2 rests on TCRdb alone, since no DNA is present to check it. CDR3 length equals 15 residues. Per the germline V gene, CDR1 is LGHDT and CDR2 is YNNKEL (reference sequence). CDR3 region: CASSQTSGSKDTQYF.

This chain joins TRBV7-9 and TRBJ2-7; TCRdb picks TRBD1, but there is no DNA to check that call. The V gene's germline CDR1 is SEHNR and CDR2 FQNEAQ (reference sequence). CDR3 length equals 15 residues. CDR3 sequence reads: CASSLIRGQSEEQYF.

This chain connects TRBV28 to TRBJ1-5. Germline V gene lookup returns CDR1 MDHEN and CDR2 SYDVKM. CDR3 length: 16 residues. CDR3 protein: CASSGGAAGGNQPQHF.

This sequence joins TRBV3-1 and TRBJ2-3; TCRdb returns TRBD1, unconfirmable since there is no DNA. The CDR3 totals 16 residues. CDR1 is LGHDT and CDR2 is YNNKEL in the germline V gene (reference sequence). CDR3 residues: CASSPSLGQGLDTQYF.

J is TRBJ2-7 and V is TRBV11-2; with no DNA, the TCRdb D assignment of TRBD1 cannot be verified. CDR3 length equals 14 residues. Germline V gives CDR1 SGHAT, CDR2 FQNNGV. Here the CDR3 reads CASSFGQGVGEQYF.

The rearrangement uses TRBV7-2 and TRBJ2-3; as DNA is missing, the TRBD2 call by TCRdb cannot be tested. Germline V lookup: CDR1 SGHTA, CDR2 FQGNSA. This CDR3 spans 14 amino acids. CDR3 sequence: CASSLWEGTDTQYF.

The V gene is TRBV7-2, the J gene TRBJ1-3; no DNA is available, so the TRBD1 call from TCRdb remains unchecked. From germline, CDR1 is SGHTA and CDR2 FQGNSA. CDR3 length: 15 residues. The CDR3 sequence: CASSFQQGFGNTIYF.

The V and J genes are TRBV24-1 and TRBJ2-5; without DNA, the TCRdb call of TRBD2 cannot be checked. CDR3 size: 16 residues. Germline CDR1 reads KGHDR; CDR2 reads SFDVKD. The CDR3 spells CATSPRTSGAQETQYF.